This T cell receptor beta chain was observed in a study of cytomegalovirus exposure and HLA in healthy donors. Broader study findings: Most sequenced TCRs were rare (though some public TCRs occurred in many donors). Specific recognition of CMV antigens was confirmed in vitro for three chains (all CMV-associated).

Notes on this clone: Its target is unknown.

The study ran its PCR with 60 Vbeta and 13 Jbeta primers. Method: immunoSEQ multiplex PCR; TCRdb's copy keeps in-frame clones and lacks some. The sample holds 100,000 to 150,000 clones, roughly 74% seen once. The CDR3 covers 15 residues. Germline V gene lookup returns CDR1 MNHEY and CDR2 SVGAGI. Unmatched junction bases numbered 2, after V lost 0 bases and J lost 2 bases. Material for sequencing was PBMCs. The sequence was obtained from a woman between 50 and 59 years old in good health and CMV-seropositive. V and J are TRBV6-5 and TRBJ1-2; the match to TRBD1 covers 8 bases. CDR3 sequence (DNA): TGTGCCAGCAGTTACTCCCACAGGGGGAACTATGGCTACACCTTC. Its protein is CASSYSHRGNYGYTF.